This T cell receptor (beta chain) appears in the sequencing data of a study of T cell responses to AZD1222 COVID-19 vaccine. Study summary: Some second doses came at about 4 weeks and others at about 12 weeks; these were pooled.

CDR3 length equals 15 residues. Looked up from germline, CDR1 is SGHDT and CDR2 is YYEEEE. V dropped 3 bases and J dropped 1 base, with 13 bases sitting between them. Note on this clone: The antigen is unknown.

The study, taken as a whole, reports: Per reports, nearly half of all spike-specific TCRs target regions that are unmutated in variants. Just a handful of AZD1222 recipients were seropositive at baseline.

Sequenced by immunoSEQ multiplex PCR; TCRdb stores in-frame clones only, minus some. The profile shows about 29,000 clones, 93% of them singletons. This chain uses TRBV5-6 with TRBJ1-2; no clear D gene. Sample: peripheral blood, taken on day 0 of AZD1222 vaccination. The clonotype was recovered from an adult in good health. Written as DNA, the CDR3 is TGTGCCAGCAGCTACCCGCGGGAGATTAACTATGGCTACACCTTC. Its protein product is CASSYPREINYGYTF.